This TCR beta chain is from a study of blood T cell repertoires in COVID-19. Study in general: PBMCs, B-cell-depleted T cells, or T cells were the source of the cDNA or gDNA that made up the material.

V lost 0 bases, J lost 2 bases, and 4 bases stayed unmatched. The CDR3 consists of 16 residues. CDR1 is SGDLS and CDR2 is YYNGEE in the germline V gene. TCRdb keeps only in-frame clones here, not all; method: immunoSEQ multiplex PCR. This table has 150,000 to 200,000 clones, around nine tenths appearing once. This study enrolled people aged about 18 to 100 from around 26 US geographic areas. Participants had their cohort set by participant-reported clinical history. Two negative PCRs, clearance, or symptom resolution were required of recovered Cohort 3 donors. The chain links TRBV9 to TRBJ1-2; TRBD1 matches 10 bases. The clonotype originates from a woman between 45 and 65 years old who had recovered from COVID-19. Sequenced input: PBMCs or T cells enriched from blood (not recorded which). In nucleotides, the CDR3 is TGTGCCAGCAGCGTAGACGGACAGGGGGGGAACTATGGCTACACCTTC. It is translated as CASSVDGQGGNYGYTF.